Listed here are 16 T cell receptor beta chains from one sample, sequenced in a study of control samples from healthy donors and cancer patients. The data were produced by immunoSEQ multiplex PCR, yet TCRdb's version contains in-frame clones alone and is incomplete. The repertoire holds fewer than 65,000 clones, approximately 90% seen once, with 1.6% in the top ten. The sample consisted of PBMCs. The receptor source for this set is a man aged 35-49 years with colorectal cancer.

This chain connects TRBV21-1 to TRBJ1-2. TRBV21-1 counts as a pseudogene. CDR3 length: 14 residues. DNA of the CDR3: TGTGCCAACATGGGCGGGGGGCGAAAAGATGGCTACACCTTC. It translates to CANMGGGRKDGYTF.

The chain is built from TRBV11-3 and TRBJ2-1; 10 positions agree with TRBD1. CDR3 length: 15 amino acids. Per germline, CDR1 SGHNT and CDR2 YENEEA. V shed 6 bases and J 5 bases; nucleotides not matched to a gene: 7. The CDR3 DNA is TGTGCCAGCAGTCGGGACAGGGGTCTCAACAATGAGCAGTTCTTC. It yields the protein CASSRDRGLNNEQFF.

This chain links TRBV6-5 with TRBJ1-1; D ambiguous. V lost 5 bases and J 1 base, leaving 8 bases between the germline ends. Germline CDR1 MNHEY, CDR2 SVGAGI. This CDR3 comprises 13 residues. This chain's CDR3 is CASSLPGNTEAFF. The CDR3 DNA is TGTGCCAGCAGTCTCCCGGGGAACACTGAAGCTTTCTTT.

The rearrangement links TRBV10-3 to TRBJ1-6, with 8 bases lining up with TRBD1. This CDR3 is built from 15 residues. From germline, CDR1 is ENHRY and CDR2 SYGVKD. J lost 5 bases, V lost 6 bases, and 6 bases had no gene match. CDR3 coding DNA: TGTGCCATCAGCGCAATGGGACAGGATAATTCACCCCTCCACTTT. Translated: CAISAMGQDNSPLHF.

The V and J genes are TRBV21-1 and TRBJ2-5. TRBV21-1 is deemed a pseudogene. The CDR3 extends over 12 amino acids. The DNA for the CDR3 is TGTGCCCTCAAGGCCGTTCAAGAGACCCAGTACTTC. Amino acid sequence: CALKAVQETQYF.

The chain recombines TRBV6-6 with TRBJ2-3; D remains ambiguous. Germline V lookup: CDR1 MNHNY, CDR2 SVGAGI (reference sequence). Trimming removed 2 bases at V and 1 base at J, with 13 bases between. The CDR3 loop spans 16 amino acids. This chain's CDR3 is CASSYGATLGTDTQYF. In nucleotides, the CDR3 is TGTGCCAGCAGTTACGGAGCGACCCTAGGCACAGATACGCAGTATTTT.

The chain recombines TRBV12-3 or TRBV12-4 with TRBJ2-7; tentatively, D is TRBD2 (6 bases). The CDR3 has 11 amino acids. V lost 8 bases and J 3 bases, leaving 8 bases between the germline ends. CDR3: CASAGSYEQYF. DNA for the CDR3: TGTGCCAGCGCCGGGAGCTACGAGCAGTACTTC.

This sequence joins TRBV24-1 and TRBJ2-2; 7 bases align to TRBD2. Trimming took 0 bases from V and 0 from J; bases not matched to a gene: 6. This CDR3 spans 18 amino acids. CDR1 is KGHDR, CDR2 SFDVKD, per germline. CDR3 coding DNA: TGTGCCACCAGTGATTTGCTTAGCGGGCACGCGAACACCGGGGAGCTGTTTTTT. Translating gives CATSDLLSGHANTGELFF.

By share, this clone counts as medium-sized. The chain recombines TRBV29-1 with TRBJ2-7; 7 positions match TRBD1. The trim removed 5 bases at V and 2 bases at J, leaving 6 bases unmatched. This CDR3 contains 13 residues. In germline, CDR1 is SQVTM, CDR2 ANQGSEA. CDR3 region: CSVQTGDTYEQYF. The CDR3 DNA sequence: TGCAGCGTTCAAACAGGGGACACCTACGAGCAGTACTTC.

The rearrangement uses TRBV7-2 and TRBJ2-2, with 8 positions matching TRBD1. The CDR3 totals 17 residues. CDR1 is SGHTA and CDR2 is FQGNSA in the germline V gene. The ends lost 1 base at V and 6 bases at J; junction bases unmatched: 10. CDR3 bases: TGTGCCAGCAGCTTAGACGCCAGGACAGGGCGAGCCGGGGAGCTGTTTTTT. Protein product: CASSLDARTGRAGELFF.

The chain employs TRBV27 and TRBJ1-5; TRBD1 agrees at 7 bases. V was pared by 1 base and J by 7 bases, with 10 bases of the junction left unmatched. The CDR3 consists of 16 residues. Germline V gene data show CDR1 as MNHEY and CDR2 as SMNVEV (reference sequence). The CDR3 DNA sequence: TGTGCCAGCAGTTTATACCAGGGGGGCGGTCGGCAGCCCCAGCATTTT. Its protein is CASSLYQGGGRQPQHF.

The chain is built from TRBV10-3 and TRBJ1-3; the D gene is possibly TRBD1 (5 bases). The CDR3 has 15 amino acids. Germline V CDR1 and CDR2: ENHRY, SYGVKD. V was trimmed by 6 bases and J by 0 bases, leaving 12 bases between them. CDR3 loop: CAISGGRNSGNTIYF. CDR3 sequence (DNA): TGTGCCATCAGCGGGGGACGAAACTCTGGAAACACCATATATTTT.

V is TRBV5-1 and J is TRBJ1-1, with D uncertain. This CDR3 is 13 amino acids long. In germline, CDR1 is SGHRS, CDR2 YFSETQ. Trimming left V 2 bases short and J 5 bases short, with 10 bases between. CDR3 nucleotides: TGCGCCAGCAGCTTTGGAGGGCATACTGAAGCTTTCTTT. Translating gives CASSFGGHTEAFF.

This clone was detected a few times. V and J are TRBV6-1 and TRBJ1-5; D gene ambiguous. CDR1 MNHNS and CDR2 SASEGT come from the germline V gene. The CDR3 is made up of 15 amino acids. The V and J ends lost 1 base and 6 bases respectively, with 13 bases between them. CDR3 coding DNA: TGTGCCAGCAGTGAAGTTTCCGGGATGCGTCAGCCCCAGCATTTT. This sequence encodes CASSEVSGMRQPQHF.

The table lists this clone with a count of one. V gene TRBV12-3 or TRBV12-4 combines with J gene TRBJ2-1; no definite D call. This CDR3 is 10 amino acids long. V lost 3 bases to trimming and J lost 10 bases, with 4 bases between them. The CDR3 loop is CASSFGEQFF. The CDR3 DNA follows: TGTGCCAGCAGTTTCGGAGAGCAGTTCTTC.

The CDR3: CASSADANSGNTIYF. The CDR3 DNA reads as TGTGCCAGCAGTGCAGACGCGAACTCTGGAAACACCATATATTTT. The rearrangement uses TRBV2 and TRBJ1-3; D gene uncertain. Germline CDR1 is SNHLY and CDR2 is FYNNEI. The CDR3 is made up of 15 amino acids. V dropped 4 bases and J dropped 0 bases, with 10 bases sitting between them. Drawing the rest from reference TRBV2 and TRBJ1-3, the complete variable domain is EPEVTQTPSHQVTQMGQEVILRCVPISNHLYFYWYRQILGQKVEFLVSFYNNEISEKSEIFDDQFSVERPDGSNFTLKIRSTKLEDSAMYFCASSADANSGNTIYFGEGSWLTVV.